The clone carrying this T cell receptor (beta chain) was seen at least ten times. Amplification of the TCR beta CDR3 (from genomic DNA) was done by two-round multiplex PCR. Round one of PCR was performed, and it used primers specific to each TRBV and TRBJ gene. MiXCR was run by TCRdb on the multiplex PCR reads, yielding one entry per CDR3 protein. This sample carries 15,000 to 20,000 distinct CDR3 sequences, 45% to 50% of them seen once, and the ten largest clones take approximately 32%. This record belongs to a study of prognosis after radiotherapy for stage I lung cancer. From germline, CDR1 is LNHDA and CDR2 SQIVND (reference sequence). This CDR3 contains 13 residues. The trim removed 7 bases at V and 7 bases at J, leaving 9 bases unmatched.

This TCR was sampled from a donor older than 45 with non-small cell lung cancer. The sample was PBMCs, taken before or after stereotactic body radiation therapy (not recorded which). The chain recombines TRBV19 with TRBJ1-1; the match to TRBD1 covers 7 bases. The CDR3 nucleotides are TGTGCCAGTAAAGATAGGGGGCTTGTTGAAGCTTTCTTT. Encoded protein: CASKDRGLVEAFF.